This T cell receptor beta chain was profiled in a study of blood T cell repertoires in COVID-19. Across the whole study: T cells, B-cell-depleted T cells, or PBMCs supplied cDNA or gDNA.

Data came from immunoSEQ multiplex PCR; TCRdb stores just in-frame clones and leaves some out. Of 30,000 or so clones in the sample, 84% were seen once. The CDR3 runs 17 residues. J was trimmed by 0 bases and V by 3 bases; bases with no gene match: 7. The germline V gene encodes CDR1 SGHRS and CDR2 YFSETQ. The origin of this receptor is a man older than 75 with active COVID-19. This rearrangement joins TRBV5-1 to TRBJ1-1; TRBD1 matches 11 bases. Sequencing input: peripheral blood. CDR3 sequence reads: CASSWGQGGRMNTEAFF. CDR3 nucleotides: TGCGCCAGCAGCTGGGGACAGGGGGGACGGATGAACACTGAAGCTTTCTTT.